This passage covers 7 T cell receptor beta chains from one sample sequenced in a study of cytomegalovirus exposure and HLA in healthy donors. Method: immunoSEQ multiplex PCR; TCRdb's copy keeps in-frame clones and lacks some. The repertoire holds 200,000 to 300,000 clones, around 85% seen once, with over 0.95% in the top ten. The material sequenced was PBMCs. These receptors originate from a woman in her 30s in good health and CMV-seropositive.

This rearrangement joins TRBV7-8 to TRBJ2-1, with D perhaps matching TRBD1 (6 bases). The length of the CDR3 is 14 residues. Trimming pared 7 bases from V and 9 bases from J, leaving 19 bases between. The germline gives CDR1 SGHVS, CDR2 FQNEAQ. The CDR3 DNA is TGTGCCAGCACCATTTGGGGGCGCGGTCGTGAGCAGTTCTTC. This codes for CASTIWGRGREQFF.

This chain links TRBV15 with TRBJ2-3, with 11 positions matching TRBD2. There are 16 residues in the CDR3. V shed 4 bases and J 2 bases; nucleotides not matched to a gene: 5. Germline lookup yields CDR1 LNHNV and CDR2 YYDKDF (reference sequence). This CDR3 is CATSIGTSGYTDTQYF. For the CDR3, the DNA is TGTGCCACCAGCATAGGGACTAGCGGCTACACAGATACGCAGTATTTT.

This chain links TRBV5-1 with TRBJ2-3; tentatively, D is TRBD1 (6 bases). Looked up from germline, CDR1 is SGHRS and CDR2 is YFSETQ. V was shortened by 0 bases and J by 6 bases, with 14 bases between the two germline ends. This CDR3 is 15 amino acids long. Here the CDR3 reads CASSLGISGEDTQYF. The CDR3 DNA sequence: TGCGCCAGCAGCTTGGGCATATCAGGGGAGGATACGCAGTATTTT.

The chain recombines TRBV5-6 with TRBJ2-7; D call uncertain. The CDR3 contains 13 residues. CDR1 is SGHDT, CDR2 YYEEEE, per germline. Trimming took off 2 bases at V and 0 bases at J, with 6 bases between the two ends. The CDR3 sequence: CASSFWSSYEQYF. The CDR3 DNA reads TGTGCCAGCAGCTTTTGGAGCTCCTACGAGCAGTACTTC.

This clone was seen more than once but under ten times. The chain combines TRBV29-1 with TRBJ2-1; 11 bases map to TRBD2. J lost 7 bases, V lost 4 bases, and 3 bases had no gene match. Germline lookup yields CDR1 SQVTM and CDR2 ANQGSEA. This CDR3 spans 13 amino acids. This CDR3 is CSVASGRWNEQFF. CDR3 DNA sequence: TGCAGCGTTGCTAGCGGGAGGTGGAATGAGCAGTTCTTC.

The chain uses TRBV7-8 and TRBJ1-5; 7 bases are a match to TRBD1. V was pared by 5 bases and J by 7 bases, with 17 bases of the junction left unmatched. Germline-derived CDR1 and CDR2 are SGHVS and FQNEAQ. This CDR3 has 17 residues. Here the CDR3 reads CASSPPLRTGRGQPQHF. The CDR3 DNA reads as TGTGCCAGCAGCCCCCCACTACGGACAGGTCGGGGGCAGCCCCAGCATTTT.

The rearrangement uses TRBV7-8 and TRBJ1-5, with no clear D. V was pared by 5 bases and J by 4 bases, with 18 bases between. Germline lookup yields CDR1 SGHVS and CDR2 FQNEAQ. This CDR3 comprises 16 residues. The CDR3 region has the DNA TGTGCCAGCAGCGCCGGTCGGGGATTACCAAATCAGCCCCAGCATTTT. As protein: CASSAGRGLPNQPQHF.